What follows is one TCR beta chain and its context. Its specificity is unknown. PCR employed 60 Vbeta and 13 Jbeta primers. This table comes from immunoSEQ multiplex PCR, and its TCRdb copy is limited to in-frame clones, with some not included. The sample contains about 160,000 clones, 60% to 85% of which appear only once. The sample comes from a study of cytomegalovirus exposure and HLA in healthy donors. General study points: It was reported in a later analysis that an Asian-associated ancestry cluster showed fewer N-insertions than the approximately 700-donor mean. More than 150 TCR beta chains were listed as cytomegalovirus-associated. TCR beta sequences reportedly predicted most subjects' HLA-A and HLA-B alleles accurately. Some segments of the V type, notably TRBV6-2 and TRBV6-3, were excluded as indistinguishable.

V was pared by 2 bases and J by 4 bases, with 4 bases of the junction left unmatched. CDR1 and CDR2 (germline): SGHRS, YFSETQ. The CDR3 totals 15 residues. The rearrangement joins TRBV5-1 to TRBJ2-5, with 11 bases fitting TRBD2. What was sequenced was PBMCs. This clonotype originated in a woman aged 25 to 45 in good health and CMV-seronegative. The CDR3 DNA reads TGCGCCAGCAGCTTAAAAACTAGCGGGGGAGAGACCCAGTACTTC. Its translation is CASSLKTSGGETQYF.